This TCR beta chain was documented in a study of T-cell reconstitution after alpha-beta-depleted transplantation in children. The CDR3 sequence is 16 residues long. J was trimmed by 5 bases and V by 2 bases; bases with no gene match: 5. Looked up from germline, CDR1 is ENHRY and CDR2 is SYGVKD. Researchers prepared the TCRbeta library using unique molecular identifiers, the study reports. TCRdb reanalysed the PCR reads using MiXCR and keeps one entry per CDR3 protein. The sample shows over 550,000 distinct CDR3 sequences, roughly a tenth of them seen only once. The chain uses TRBV10-3 and TRBJ2-1; 11 bases agree with TRBD2. The source is a human donor who donated a stem cell graft to a child with acute myeloid leukemia. Sample: PBMCs from the stem cell graft donor, taken from the stem cell graft. The DNA of the CDR3 is TGTGCCATCAGTGAGAGGGAGACTAGCGGGAACAATGAGCAGTTCTTC. Protein: CAISERETSGNNEQFF.